This TCR beta chain was captured by sequencing in a study of T-cell memory formation after mild COVID-19. cDNA libraries for TCR alpha and TCR beta, carrying sample barcodes and UMIs, came from 5'RACE with constant-segment primers. A single record per CDR3 protein comes from TCRdb applying MiXCR to the 5' RACE reads. This table holds some 150,000 distinct CDR3 sequences, 14% to 15% found once. Sequencing used PBMCs or a T cell subset sorted from them (not recorded which). This clonotype was obtained from an adult woman who had mild COVID-19 (a few samples of this study predate the infection). Cell type and time point are not known.

The CDR3 DNA follows: TGCGCCAGCCAACAGGGGGAATCCTACAATGAGCAGTTCTTC. Protein product: CASQQGESYNEQFF. The V and J genes are TRBV5-1 and TRBJ2-1; TRBD1 agrees at 8 bases. V was pared by 7 bases and J by 1 base, with 4 bases of the junction left unmatched. This CDR3 has 14 residues. CDR1 is SGHRS and CDR2 is YFSETQ in the germline V gene.